The entry below describes one TCR beta chain. The antigen is unknown. Germline V gene lookup returns CDR1 MDHEN and CDR2 SYDVKM. J gave up 6 bases and V 3 bases, and 10 bases lay outside the gene matches. The CDR3 runs to 16 residues. The sample originates from a study of OX40 agonist ivuxolimab in advanced cancers. Study context: Males comprised about 78% of the group, whose mean age was about 62 years (range about 20 to 85). General study results and limits: In the expanded peripheral T cells, antigen specificity was never determined.

Profiled with immunoSEQ multiplex PCR; TCRdb holds only in-frame clones, not every one. The sample has 100,000 to 150,000 clones; just under 95% are singletons. This receptor was taken from an adult with an advanced solid tumor such as melanoma, head and neck, liver or kidney cancer. The V call is TRBV28, the J call TRBJ2-3, with 9 bases aligning to TRBD2. Sequencing used CD4+ or CD8+ T cells sorted from blood, obtained in a trial of the OX40 agonist ivuxolimab. CDR3 coding DNA: TGTGCCAGCAGTTTCGCCTTTAGCGGGAGAGGGGATACGCAGTATTTT. Amino acid sequence: CASSFAFSGRGDTQYF.